Following are 19 T cell receptor beta chains from one sample sequenced in a study of PD-1 blockade in mismatch repair-deficient tumors. Clones were sequenced by immunoSEQ multiplex PCR, and TCRdb holds only the in-frame ones, with some missing. The sample includes about 130,000 clones, about nine tenths of them seen just once. Material: peripheral blood, obtained 70 to 73 weeks after starting pembrolizumab. The receptors were sampled from an adult with mismatch repair-deficient cancer.

This sequence joins TRBV9 and TRBJ2-1; D possibly corresponds to TRBD2 (6 bases). The germline gives CDR1 SGDLS, CDR2 YYNGEE. The CDR3 totals 15 residues. The V end lost 2 bases, the J end lost 2 bases, and 11 bases lay between the germline ends. The CDR3 nucleotides read TGTGCCAGCAGCGTTCTAGCGAACCCCTACAATGAGCAGTTCTTC. This codes for CASSVLANPYNEQFF.

The rearrangement joins TRBV9 to TRBJ2-7; TRBD1 aligns across 12 bases. This CDR3 has 15 amino acids. Germline V lookup: CDR1 SGDLS, CDR2 YYNGEE. V trimming: 0 bases; J trimming: 5 bases; junction bases outside the gene matches: 3. CDR3 sequence (DNA): TGTGCCAGCAGCGTAGCCGGGACAGGGGGCAACGAGCAGTACTTC. Translation: CASSVAGTGGNEQYF.

The chain employs TRBV10-3 and TRBJ2-1, with 10 bases identical to TRBD2. The CDR3 is 16 amino acids. Trimming removed 3 bases from V and 7 bases from J; junction bases left unmatched: 9. Germline loops: CDR1 ENHRY, CDR2 SYGVKD. The CDR3 DNA sequence: TGTGCCATCAGTGATTCTAGCGGGAGCGGGTGGAATGAGCAGTTCTTC. Translation: CAISDSSGSGWNEQFF.

The chain links TRBV4-3 to TRBJ1-5; D is unclear. From germline, CDR1 is LGHNA and CDR2 YSLEER. This CDR3 comprises 14 residues. Trimming took 3 bases from V and 0 from J, leaving 6 bases between them. CDR3 DNA: TGCGCCAGCAGCCAGACCTATAGCAATCAGCCCCAGCATTTT. The encoded protein is CASSQTYSNQPQHF.

The V gene is TRBV7-2, the J gene TRBJ2-2, with D uncertain. Between the trimmed V and J ends, which lost 0 bases and 3 bases, there was a span of 8 bases. The CDR3 has 15 amino acids. The germline V gene encodes CDR1 SGHTA and CDR2 FQGNSA. CDR3 bases: TGTGCCAGCAGCTTAGCCGGTTTTTACACCGGGGAGCTGTTTTTT. It codes for CASSLAGFYTGELFF.

In the case of this clone: Its ends do not fully match the called genes, so a read error is possible. This sequence joins TRBV6-5 and TRBJ2-7; no definite D call. CDR1 and CDR2 (germline): MNHEY, SVGAGI. This CDR3 is 12 amino acids long. As DNA, the CDR3 is TGTGCCGGCAGTGACCGAACCTACGAGCAGTACTTC. As protein: CAGSDRTYEQYF.

In DNA form, the CDR3 reads TGTGCCAGTAGTATACTCGCGGACAGCAATCAGCCCCAGCATTTT. Its protein product is CASSILADSNQPQHF. V gene TRBV19 combines with J gene TRBJ1-5, with unresolved D. Per the germline V gene, CDR1 is LNHDA and CDR2 is SQIVND (reference sequence). CDR3 length: 15 amino acids. The V end lost 2 bases, the J end lost 1 base, and 9 bases lay between the germline ends.

The count of this clone is one. The rearrangement links TRBV7-2 to TRBJ2-5; D gene ambiguous. Trimming pared 4 bases from V and 1 base from J, leaving 7 bases between. This CDR3 comprises 13 residues. In germline, CDR1 is SGHTA, CDR2 FQGNSA. As DNA, the CDR3 is TGTGCCAGCAGCTCCCGGACCCAAGAGACCCAGTACTTC. This encodes CASSSRTQETQYF.

The chain uses TRBV19 and TRBJ2-5, with a possible D match to TRBD1 (6 bases). Germline V gene data show CDR1 as LNHDA and CDR2 as SQIVND (reference sequence). Trimming left V 3 bases short and J 0 bases short, with 11 bases between. The CDR3 length is 15 residues. CDR3 coding DNA: TGTGCCAGTAGTATCGGTCGACAGGACCAAGAGACCCAGTACTTC. Translated, it gives CASSIGRQDQETQYF. The full variable domain, its missing parts supplied by reference TRBV19 and TRBJ2-5, is DGGITQSPKYLFRKEGQNVTLSCEQNLNHDAMYWYRQDPGQGLRLIYYSQIVNDFQKGDIAEGYSVSREKKESFPLTVTSAQKNPTAFYLCASSIGRQDQETQYFGPGTRLLVL.

The chain links TRBV9 to TRBJ2-2; D is uncertain. The germline CDR1 and CDR2 sequences are SGDLS and YYNGEE. This CDR3 is built from 14 residues. Trimming pared 3 bases from V and 7 bases from J, leaving 13 bases between. DNA of the CDR3: TGTGCCAGCAGCGCTAATACAGTGGACGGGGAGCTGTTTTTT. Translation: CASSANTVDGELFF.

The chain carries TRBV27 and TRBJ2-4, with 8 bases fitting TRBD2. The CDR3 consists of 16 residues. The germline V gene encodes CDR1 MNHEY and CDR2 SMNVEV (reference sequence). V trimming: 0 bases; J trimming: 6 bases; junction bases outside the gene matches: 7. CDR3 in amino acids: CASSLSPAGATNIQYF. Written as DNA, the CDR3 is TGTGCCAGCAGTTTATCGCCAGCGGGAGCTACAAACATTCAGTACTTC.

In this sample, this clone turned up once. This sequence joins TRBV6-4 and TRBJ2-2; 13 bases match TRBD2. The CDR3 extends over 15 amino acids. Losses at the gene ends were 8 bases for V and 5 bases for J; bases not matched to a gene: 5. Per the germline V gene, CDR1 is MRHNA and CDR2 is SNTAGT. This CDR3 reads CASSQTSGRTGELFF. Written as DNA, the CDR3 is TGTGCCAGCTCCCAGACTAGCGGGAGGACCGGGGAGCTGTTTTTT.

This clone was seen ten or more times. The chain uses TRBV2 and TRBJ1-5; maybe TRBD1 (5 bases). Germline CDR1 SNHLY, CDR2 FYNNEI. The CDR3 has 14 amino acids. With 5 bases removed from V and 2 bases from J, the gap between germline ends came to 10 bases. The chain's CDR3 is CASSLQGGNQPQHF. The CDR3 region has the DNA TGTGCCAGCAGTCTTCAGGGAGGCAATCAGCCCCAGCATTTT.

This chain uses TRBV19 with TRBJ2-2, with TRBD1 identical over 7 bases. The V segment lost 3 bases and the J segment 6 bases; nucleotides outside the gene matches: 4. Germline CDR1 LNHDA, CDR2 SQIVND (reference sequence). This CDR3 region has 14 residues. The CDR3 DNA sequence: TGTGCCAGTAGTATCTACAGGGGTCCCGGGGAGCTGTTTTTT. Its translation: CASSIYRGPGELFF.

In the case of this clone: Other nucleotide sequences in the sample specify the same CDR3. The J gene is TRBJ1-1, the V gene TRBV6-5; 7 bases agree with TRBD1. This CDR3 has 14 amino acids. V was clipped by 0 bases and J by 4 bases; unmatched bases: 2. Germline CDR1 reads MNHEY; CDR2 reads SVGAGI. CDR3 residues: CASSYSPGGTEAFF. The CDR3 DNA sequence: TGTGCCAGCAGTTACTCCCCAGGGGGCACTGAAGCTTTCTTT.

The V gene is TRBV7-9, the J gene TRBJ2-2, with 13 bases fitting TRBD2. With 1 base clipped from V and 6 bases from J, the junction kept 5 bases outside the gene matches. The CDR3 is 17 residues long. Germline V CDR1 and CDR2: SEHNR, FQNEAQ (reference sequence). DNA for the CDR3: TGTGCCAGCAGCTTAGATCCGGGACTAGCGGGATCCGGGGAGCTGTTTTTT. Translated: CASSLDPGLAGSGELFF.

This clone has more than one count but fewer than ten. This rearrangement joins TRBV4-3 to TRBJ2-1; maybe TRBD2 (5 bases). With 0 bases removed from V and 4 bases from J, the gap between germline ends came to 13 bases. CDR1 and CDR2 from the germline V gene are LGHNA and YSLEER. The CDR3 loop spans 16 amino acids. CDR3 DNA: TGCGCCAGCAGCCAAGATCCAAGCGGAGGTTACAATGAGCAGTTCTTC. Amino acids: CASSQDPSGGYNEQFF.

The CDR3 loop is CASSVEGLSYEQYF. CDR3 DNA sequence: TGTGCCAGCAGCGTAGAAGGGCTCTCCTACGAGCAGTACTTC. The rearrangement uses TRBV9 and TRBJ2-7; no clear D gene. V was trimmed by 0 bases and J by 0 bases, leaving 7 bases between them. This CDR3 region has 14 residues. From germline, CDR1 is SGDLS and CDR2 YYNGEE.

This chain links TRBV28 with TRBJ2-1, with D possibly being TRBD2 (6 bases). The ends were cut back, 5 bases at V and 2 bases at J, with 13 bases in the middle. The CDR3 has 15 amino acids. CDR1 and CDR2 (germline): MDHEN, SYDVKM. DNA for the CDR3: TGTGCCAGCAGTCCCCCTAGCGACCCCTACAATGAGCAGTTCTTC. Its protein product is CASSPPSDPYNEQFF.